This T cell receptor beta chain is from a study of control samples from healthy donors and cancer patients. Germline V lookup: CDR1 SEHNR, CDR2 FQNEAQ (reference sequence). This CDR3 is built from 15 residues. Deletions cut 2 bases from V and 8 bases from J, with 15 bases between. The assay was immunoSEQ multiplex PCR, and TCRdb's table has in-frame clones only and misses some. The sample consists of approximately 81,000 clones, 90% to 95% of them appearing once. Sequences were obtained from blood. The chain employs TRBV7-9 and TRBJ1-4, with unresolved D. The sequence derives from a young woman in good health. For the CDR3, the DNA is TGTGCCAGCAGCTTAAGGTTACCTTCAGTCGAAAAACTGTTTTTT. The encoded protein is CASSLRLPSVEKLFF.